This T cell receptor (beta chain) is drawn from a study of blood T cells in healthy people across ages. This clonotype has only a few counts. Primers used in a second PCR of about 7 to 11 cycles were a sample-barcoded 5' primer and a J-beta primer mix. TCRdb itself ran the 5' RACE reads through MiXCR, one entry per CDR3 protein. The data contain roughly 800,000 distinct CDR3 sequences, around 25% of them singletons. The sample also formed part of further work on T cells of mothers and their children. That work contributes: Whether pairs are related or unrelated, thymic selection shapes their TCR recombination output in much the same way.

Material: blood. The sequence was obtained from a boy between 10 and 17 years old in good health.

The CDR3 protein is CASSEDRSTSYNEQFF. CDR3 coding DNA: TGTGCCAGCAGTGAGGACAGGTCAACTTCGTACAATGAGCAGTTCTTC. The rearrangement uses TRBV6-4 and TRBJ2-1; 7 bases are a match to TRBD1. The CDR3 consists of 16 residues. The trim removed 3 bases at V and 4 bases at J, leaving 9 bases unmatched. CDR1 is MRHNA and CDR2 is SNTAGT in the germline V gene.